The 20 T cell receptor beta chains presented below share a single source sample, sequenced in a study of shared clonotypes between healthy human individuals. CD45RO-negative, CCR7-selected cells formed the naive CD8 fraction, which excluded terminally differentiated effector memory CD45RA+ cells. Sequenced by immunoSEQ multiplex PCR; TCRdb stores in-frame clones only, minus some. This sample has around 2.1 million clones; roughly 91% occur once, and the top ten carry roughly 1.8%. The sample taken for sequencing was naive CD8+ T cells from PBMCs. The origin of the receptors is a man between 18 and 29 years old in good health. Some clones in this sample may be carry-over from other donors' samples.

The table lists this clone with a count of one. This sequence joins TRBV6-1 and TRBJ2-3; 9 bases are a match to TRBD2. CDR3 length equals 17 residues. J was trimmed by 2 bases and V by 4 bases; bases with no gene match: 10. CDR1 is MNHNS and CDR2 is SASEGT in the germline V gene. Here the CDR3 reads CASSARGRARVTDTQYF. For the CDR3, the DNA is TGTGCCAGCAGTGCTCGCGGGAGGGCCCGCGTCACAGATACGCAGTATTTT.

The chain couples TRBV7-2 to TRBJ2-1; 10 bases match TRBD2. The ends lost 3 bases at V and 7 bases at J; junction bases unmatched: 3. Germline CDR1 and CDR2: SGHTA and FQGNSA. The length of the CDR3 is 14 residues. CDR3 sequence reads: CASSLGLASNEQFF. The DNA of the CDR3 is TGTGCCAGCAGCTTGGGACTAGCGTCGAATGAGCAGTTCTTC.

This chain joins TRBV25-1 and TRBJ2-7, with a tentative D call TRBD1 (5 bases). Germline values: CDR1 MGHDK, CDR2 SYGVNS. V was clipped by 5 bases and J by 3 bases, with 8 bases between them. CDR3 length equals 12 residues. In DNA, the CDR3 is TGTGCCAGCAGTACAGGAGTCTACGAGCAGTACTTC. Residues: CASSTGVYEQYF.

This chain joins TRBV7-9 and TRBJ1-1; TRBD1 might be the D (5 bases). The germline gives CDR1 SEHNR, CDR2 FQNEAQ (reference sequence). V lost 5 bases and J 1 base, leaving 17 bases between the germline ends. This CDR3 has 16 residues. CDR3 nucleotide sequence: TGTGCCAGCAGCCCTACAGGAATTTCGGCGAACACTGAAGCTTTCTTT. Translation: CASSPTGISANTEAFF.

V is TRBV6-1 and J is TRBJ1-1; D unresolved. Deletions cut 4 bases from V and 4 bases from J, with 7 bases between. Germline CDR1 and CDR2: MNHNS and SASEGT. This CDR3 is built from 12 residues. The CDR3 coding sequence is TGTGCCAGCAGTGTACGATTCACTGAAGCTTTCTTT. Amino acids: CASSVRFTEAFF.

In its sample, this clone was seen once. The rearrangement joins TRBV7-2 to TRBJ1-1; D might be TRBD1 (5 bases). Germline loops: CDR1 SGHTA, CDR2 FQGNSA. CDR3 size: 15 residues. With 5 bases removed from V and 0 bases from J, the gap between germline ends came to 13 bases. Here the CDR3 reads CASSPGRQLNTEAFF. The CDR3 nucleotides are TGTGCCAGCAGCCCCGGCCGACAGCTGAACACTGAAGCTTTCTTT.

This chain links TRBV6-6 with TRBJ2-2; D is undetermined. CDR3 length: 15 residues. Trimming left V 1 base short and J 1 base short, with 7 bases between. Germline values: CDR1 MNHNY, CDR2 SVGAGI (reference sequence). The CDR3 sequence is CASSYLLWNTGELFF. The CDR3 DNA reads as TGTGCCAGCAGTTACTTGCTTTGGAACACCGGGGAGCTGTTTTTT.

CDR3 sequence reads: CASSMTVTTEAFF. CDR3 nucleotides: TGTGCCAGCAGCATGACGGTCACCACTGAAGCTTTCTTT. The chain employs TRBV28 and TRBJ1-1; no definite D call. The CDR3 consists of 13 residues. Germline values: CDR1 MDHEN, CDR2 SYDVKM. Trimming pared 6 bases from V and 4 bases from J, leaving 12 bases between.

The J gene is TRBJ2-6, the V gene TRBV4-1; TRBD2 is a possible D gene (5 bases). This CDR3 region has 17 residues. The germline CDR1 and CDR2 sequences are MGHRA and YSYEKL. The germline V and J ends were trimmed by 1 base and 1 base, with 11 bases remaining between them. CDR3 amino acids: CASSQVAGTSGANVLTF. In DNA form, the CDR3 reads TGCGCCAGCAGCCAAGTTGCGGGTACGTCTGGGGCCAACGTCCTGACTTTC.

The genes are TRBV28 and TRBJ2-7; weak D call: TRBD2 (6 bases). V lost 8 bases and J 4 bases, leaving 15 bases between the germline ends. The CDR3 sequence is 13 residues long. Germline V gene sequence: CDR1 MDHEN, CDR2 SYDVKM. For the CDR3, the DNA is TGTGCCAGCCGTCGCGGGATGGCATACGAGCAGTACTTC. It codes for CASRRGMAYEQYF.

Concerning this clone: At the DNA level, this CDR3 is encoded by other sequences in the same sample as well. The CDR3 DNA follows: TGTGCCAGCAGGCCAGACAGGGGGCTATACAATGAGCAGTTCTTC. Translated, it gives CASRPDRGLYNEQFF. J is TRBJ2-1 and V is TRBV27, with TRBD1 matching over 10 bases. The V segment lost 6 bases and the J segment 4 bases; nucleotides outside the gene matches: 6. Germline values: CDR1 MNHEY, CDR2 SMNVEV (reference sequence). The CDR3 consists of 15 residues.

The rearrangement joins TRBV9 to TRBJ2-2, with unresolved D. The ends were cut back, 0 bases at V and 2 bases at J, with 11 bases in the middle. Germline-derived CDR1 and CDR2 are SGDLS and YYNGEE. This CDR3 has 16 residues. CDR3 nucleotide sequence: TGTGCCAGCAGCGTAGTTGTAACGGTTAACACCGGGGAGCTGTTTTTT. Translating gives CASSVVVTVNTGELFF.

This clone is a singleton in its sample. The chain couples TRBV7-9 to TRBJ2-7; 8 bases are shared with TRBD1. From germline, CDR1 is SEHNR and CDR2 FQNEAQ (reference sequence). V trimming: 8 bases; J trimming: 2 bases; junction bases outside the gene matches: 8. This CDR3 contains 14 residues. DNA of the CDR3: TGTGCCAGCCGCCCCGGGACAGGAACCTACGAGCAGTACTTC. It specifies CASRPGTGTYEQYF.

This clone has a single count. The chain couples TRBV11-2 to TRBJ2-5, with 7 bases aligning to TRBD2. J gave up 2 bases and V 7 bases, and 10 bases lay outside the gene matches. Germline V lookup: CDR1 SGHAT, CDR2 FQNNGV. This CDR3 comprises 15 residues. The DNA of the CDR3 is TGTGCCAGCACCCTTATAGGCGGGAGACAAGAGACCCAGTACTTC. Protein sequence: CASTLIGGRQETQYF.

This clone showed up just once. J is TRBJ2-5 and V is TRBV4-2; 8 bases fit TRBD1. Germline loops: CDR1 LGHNA, CDR2 YNFKEQ. Trimming at V came to 1 base and at J to 5 bases, leaving 0 bases not matched to a gene. The CDR3 covers 13 residues. The CDR3 DNA reads as TGTGCCAGCAGCCAAGGACAGGGGGAGACCCAGTACTTC. Translated: CASSQGQGETQYF.

J is TRBJ1-4 and V is TRBV19; D call uncertain. V was shortened by 5 bases and J by 8 bases, with 6 bases between the two germline ends. Looked up from germline, CDR1 is LNHDA and CDR2 is SQIVND (reference sequence). CDR3 length equals 11 residues. CDR3 in amino acids: CASSHGEKLFF. The CDR3 DNA is TGTGCCAGTAGTCACGGGGAAAAACTGTTTTTT.

The chain couples TRBV10-1 to TRBJ2-5; the D gene could be TRBD1 or TRBD2 (5 bases each). The CDR3 is 15 residues long. Per the germline V gene, CDR1 is WNHNN and CDR2 is SYGVQD (reference sequence). V lost 0 bases and J lost 1, with 9 bases in between. CDR3 loop: CASSESRGRQETQYF. CDR3 sequence (DNA): TGCGCCAGCAGTGAGTCAAGGGGACGCCAAGAGACCCAGTACTTC.

V and J are TRBV6-5 and TRBJ2-3; possibly TRBD1 for D (6 bases). This CDR3 is built from 16 residues. The V and J ends lost 2 bases and 3 bases respectively, with 15 bases between them. CDR1 MNHEY and CDR2 SVGAGI come from the germline V gene. The DNA of the CDR3 is TGTGCCAGCAGTTACGATGCAGCTGGGACAACAGATACGCAGTATTTT. It codes for CASSYDAAGTTDTQYF.

The genes are TRBV15 and TRBJ1-1; D is uncertain. Germline-derived CDR1 and CDR2 are LNHNV and YYDKDF (reference sequence). Trimming took off 5 bases at V and 4 bases at J, with 14 bases between the two ends. This CDR3 region has 14 residues. The CDR3 here is CATSGQEDLTEAFF. CDR3 bases: TGTGCCACCAGCGGGCAAGAAGATCTCACTGAAGCTTTCTTT.

The chain links TRBV6-6 to TRBJ1-4; D gene ambiguous. CDR1 MNHNY and CDR2 SVGAGI come from the germline V gene (reference sequence). The CDR3 sequence is 14 residues long. The V end lost 2 bases, the J end lost 6 bases, and 10 bases lay between the germline ends. CDR3 amino acids: CASSYPEVDEKLFF. In DNA form, the CDR3 reads TGTGCCAGCAGTTACCCCGAGGTGGATGAAAAACTGTTTTTT.